The 26 T cell receptor beta chains in this list originate from one sample, sequenced in a study of human T cells and chemical hapten exposure. As to time point: healthy volunteer bleed at 6 weeks. The starting material, unfractionated whole blood, was used for total RNA extraction. TCRdb reprocessed the RACE reads with MiXCR, giving one entry per CDR3 protein. This table holds about 65,000 distinct CDR3 sequences, roughly 6.6% found once. The specimen was whole blood. Receptor source: a female donor in good health. Some clones in this sample may be carry-over from other donors' samples.

This clonotype was observed at least ten times. The rearrangement uses TRBV6-6 and TRBJ2-6; D gene uncertain. The CDR3 spans 15 residues. Germline V lookup: CDR1 MNHNY, CDR2 SVGAGI (reference sequence). Trimming stripped 5 bases from V and 3 bases from J, with 11 bases between. The CDR3 loop reads CASSPTDDGANVLTF. The CDR3 nucleotides read TGTGCCAGCAGTCCGACGGACGATGGGGCCAACGTCCTGACTTTC.

This chain uses TRBV11-1 with TRBJ2-5; TRBD2 matches at 10 bases. The CDR3 is made up of 14 amino acids. After removal of 5 bases from V and 3 bases from J, the junction contained 3 bases not matched to a gene. Looked up from germline, CDR1 is SGHAT and CDR2 is FQDESV (reference sequence). The CDR3 DNA follows: TGTGCCAGCAGCCGGACTAGCGGAAAAGAGACCCAGTACTTC. It encodes CASSRTSGKETQYF.

There are many counts of this clonotype. The genes are TRBV28 and TRBJ1-5; D call uncertain. Germline-derived CDR1 and CDR2 are MDHEN and SYDVKM. Trimming cost V 6 bases and J 0 bases, with 6 bases left between them. This CDR3 spans 13 amino acids. DNA of the CDR3: TGTGCCAGCAGCGAAGGTAGCAATCAGCCCCAGCATTTT. Its translation is CASSEGSNQPQHF.

The rearrangement links TRBV10-3 to TRBJ2-3, with 11 bases matching TRBD2. The CDR3 sequence is 15 residues long. V was pared by 6 bases and J by 2 bases, with 4 bases of the junction left unmatched. The germline V gene encodes CDR1 ENHRY and CDR2 SYGVKD. For the CDR3, the DNA is TGTGCCATCAGGACTAGCGGGGACGACACAGATACGCAGTATTTT. It codes for CAIRTSGDDTDTQYF.

This clonotype was detected ten times or more. This chain connects TRBV6-5 to TRBJ2-1; a weak D match, TRBD2 (5 bases). V lost 2 bases and J 10 bases, leaving 9 bases between the germline ends. CDR3 length: 12 residues. The germline gives CDR1 MNHEY, CDR2 SVGAGI. CDR3 protein: CASSYPPGEQFF. The CDR3 coding sequence is TGTGCCAGCAGTTACCCCCCGGGGGAGCAGTTCTTC.

This chain connects TRBV28 to TRBJ1-6; the match to TRBD1 covers 7 bases. Germline loops: CDR1 MDHEN, CDR2 SYDVKM. V shed 6 bases, J shed 8 bases, and the junction held 10 bases outside the gene matches. This CDR3 region has 15 residues. As DNA, the CDR3 is TGTGCCAGCAGCCGACAGGGAGGCGTAGATTCACCCCTCCACTTT. This sequence encodes CASSRQGGVDSPLHF.

On this clonotype: A clone one base away is much larger, so this may be a read error. This likely comes from a read error, as the CDR3 has no conserved phenylalanine or tryptophan at its end. The rearrangement links TRBV4-2 to TRBJ2-3; 8 positions match TRBD2. The CDR3 spans 14 residues. The V gene's germline CDR1 is LGHNA and CDR2 YNFKEQ. Trimming removed 1 base from V and 5 bases from J; junction bases left unmatched: 2. The DNA of the CDR3 is TGTGCCAGCAGCCAAGGGCGGGGGGAAGATACGCAGTATCTT. Translated, it gives CASSQGRGEDTQYL.

The sample holds many counts of this clonotype. The chain is built from TRBV5-1 and TRBJ2-5; D gene ambiguous. There are 14 residues in the CDR3. V lost 3 bases to trimming and J lost 1 base, with 10 bases between them. CDR1 is SGHRS, CDR2 YFSETQ, per germline. CDR3 residues: CASSSRMTQETQYF. CDR3 DNA sequence: TGCGCCAGCAGCTCCCGTATGACCCAAGAGACCCAGTACTTC. The entire variable domain, with the rest obtained from reference TRBV5-1 and TRBJ2-5, is as follows: KAGVTQTPRYLIKTRGQQVTLSCSPISGHRSVSWYQQTPGQGLQFLFEYFSETQRNKGNFPGRFSGRQFSNSRSEMNVSTLELGDSALYLCASSSRMTQETQYFGPGTRLLVL.

This clonotype was picked up many times. V and J are TRBV29-1 and TRBJ2-1, with unresolved D. Germline loops: CDR1 SQVTM, CDR2 ANQGSEA. The V and J ends lost 1 base and 5 bases respectively, with 9 bases between them. This CDR3 comprises 13 residues. CDR3 nucleotides: TGCAGCGTTGAAGTAATGGCCAACAATGAGCAGTTCTTC. This encodes CSVEVMANNEQFF.

This clonotype was seen repeatedly, ten times or more. In DNA, the CDR3 is TGTGCCAGCAGTGAGACAGGACTATCGAATTCACCCCTCCACTTT. The encoded protein is CASSETGLSNSPLHF. The genes are TRBV6-4 and TRBJ1-6; perhaps TRBD1 as D (6 bases). Germline-derived CDR1 and CDR2 are MRHNA and SNTAGT. Trimming pared 3 bases from V and 7 bases from J, leaving 13 bases between. The CDR3 is 15 amino acids.

This clonotype was found many times. The chain recombines TRBV29-1 with TRBJ1-1; possibly TRBD1 for D (6 bases). CDR1 is SQVTM and CDR2 is ANQGSEA in the germline V gene. This CDR3 region has 14 residues. V lost 0 bases and J lost 3, with 11 bases in between. CDR3 loop: CSVEDRGQYTEAFF. The CDR3 nucleotides are TGCAGCGTTGAAGACCGTGGACAGTACACTGAAGCTTTCTTT.

This clonotype occurred many times. The chain uses TRBV4-3 and TRBJ2-1; D remains unclear. Germline-derived CDR1 and CDR2 are LGHNA and YSLEER. The CDR3 runs to 15 residues. V lost 3 bases to trimming and J lost 8 bases, with 17 bases between them. The CDR3 here is CASSQVVASLYEQFF. CDR3 DNA: TGCGCCAGCAGCCAGGTAGTTGCCAGCTTGTATGAGCAGTTCTTC.

CDR3 sequence: CSVDGTSGGVTDTQYF. The CDR3 DNA follows: TGCAGCGTTGATGGGACTAGCGGGGGGGTCACAGATACGCAGTATTTT. This chain connects TRBV29-1 to TRBJ2-3, with 16 bases identical to TRBD2. Unmatched junction bases numbered 2, after V lost 3 bases and J lost 2 bases. Germline CDR1 is SQVTM and CDR2 is ANQGSEA. There are 16 residues in the CDR3.

This clonotype was counted only a few times. This chain joins TRBV2 and TRBJ2-5, with D possibly being TRBD2 (5 bases). V was cut by 6 bases and J by 2 bases, with 13 bases left in between. CDR3 size: 14 residues. The germline CDR1 and CDR2 sequences are SNHLY and FYNNEI. The CDR3 is CASRRGGPQETQYF. The DNA for the CDR3 is TGTGCCAGCAGACGAGGAGGACCTCAAGAGACCCAGTACTTC.

The chain combines TRBV20-1 with TRBJ2-3; TRBD2 matches 10 bases. The ends lost 1 base at V and 3 bases at J; junction bases unmatched: 16. The CDR3 loop spans 19 amino acids. Germline V gene lookup returns CDR1 DFQATT and CDR2 SNEGSKA (reference sequence). CDR3 sequence reads: CSARGGRNEREGPTDTQYF. CDR3 sequence (DNA): TGCAGTGCTAGAGGTGGGAGGAATGAGCGGGAGGGCCCGACAGATACGCAGTATTTT.

A word on this clonotype: One end of the junction fails to match germline, which may point to a read error. This chain connects TRBV20-1 to TRBJ1-5; 7 positions agree with TRBD1. The CDR3 is 13 residues long. Germline V gene lookup returns CDR1 DFQATT and CDR2 SNEGSKA (reference sequence). The CDR3 spells CSALGQNNQPQNF. The CDR3 DNA reads as TGCAGTGCTTTGGGACAGAACAATCAGCCCCAGAATTTT.

This clonotype was detected ten times or more. The chain joins TRBV27 to TRBJ2-3; possibly TRBD2 for D (6 bases). V gave up 4 bases and J gave up 3 bases, with 23 bases separating them. The CDR3 is 18 amino acids. From germline, CDR1 is MNHEY and CDR2 SMNVEV (reference sequence). The CDR3 spells CASSSYTELALGTDTQYF. CDR3 nucleotides: TGTGCCAGCAGTTCCTACACGGAGCTAGCGTTAGGAACAGATACGCAGTATTTT.

This clonotype was seen many times. This chain joins TRBV11-3 and TRBJ2-1; the D gene is possibly TRBD2 (5 bases). The CDR3 is 13 amino acids. The germline V gene has CDR1 SGHNT and CDR2 YENEEA. The germline V and J ends were trimmed by 0 bases and 10 bases, with 10 bases remaining between them. The CDR3 nucleotides are TGTGCCAGCAGCTTAGAAGCCCAGCGGGAGCAGTTCTTC. Its protein product is CASSLEAQREQFF. The complete variable domain, with remaining parts taken from reference TRBV11-3 and TRBJ2-1, reads EAGVVQSPRYKIIEKKQPVAFWCNPISGHNTLYWYLQNLGQGPELLIRYENEEAVDDSQLPKDRFSAERLKGVDSTLKIQPAELGDSAVYLCASSLEAQREQFFGPGTRLTVL.

The genes are TRBV28 and TRBJ1-1; 12 nucleotides line up with TRBD1. This CDR3 has 13 residues. Germline V CDR1 and CDR2: MDHEN, SYDVKM. Trimming removed 9 bases from V and 6 bases from J; junction bases left unmatched: 5. The CDR3 loop is CASTGTGGSEAFF. CDR3 DNA: TGTGCCAGTACCGGGACAGGGGGCTCTGAAGCTTTCTTT. The entire variable domain, with the rest obtained from reference TRBV28 and TRBJ1-1, is as follows: DVKVTQSSRYLVKRTGEKVFLECVQDMDHENMFWYRQDPGLGLRLIYFSYDVKMKEKGDIPEGYSVSREKKERFSLILESASTNQTSMYLCASTGTGGSEAFFGQGTRLTVV.

This clonotype has at least ten counts. CDR3 residues: CARSCVSLGNQPQHF. CDR3 DNA: TGTGCCAGAAGCTGCGTGTCCCTTGGCAATCAGCCCCAGCATTTT. The chain combines TRBV21-1 with TRBJ1-5; the table names TRBD1, a call not compared with the DNA. TRBV21-1 is a pseudogene segment. The CDR3 sequence is 15 residues long.

This clonotype was detected a few times. The chain is built from TRBV6-1 and TRBJ2-1; D gene ambiguous. V lost 8 bases, J lost 8 bases, and 13 bases lay in between. The CDR3 has 12 residues. Germline-derived CDR1 and CDR2 are MNHNS and SASEGT. The CDR3 region is CASFPGGDEQFF. CDR3 sequence (DNA): TGTGCCAGCTTCCCCGGCGGAGATGAGCAGTTCTTC.

This clonotype was seen repeatedly, ten times or more. The rearrangement uses TRBV27 and TRBJ2-7, with D unclear. Trimming removed 6 bases from V and 5 bases from J, with 17 bases in between. This CDR3 spans 14 amino acids. The germline V gene has CDR1 MNHEY and CDR2 SMNVEV (reference sequence). The CDR3 region is CASSLRDNKDEQYF. In nucleotides, the CDR3 is TGTGCCAGCAGCCTAAGGGATAACAAAGACGAGCAGTACTTC.

This clonotype was detected only a few times. J is TRBJ2-3 and V is TRBV28; D gene ambiguous. From germline, CDR1 is MDHEN and CDR2 SYDVKM. Trimming stripped 5 bases from V and 1 base from J, with 16 bases between. The CDR3 covers 16 residues. CDR3 in amino acids: CASSGLFALGTDTQYF. As DNA, the CDR3 is TGTGCCAGCAGTGGCCTCTTTGCTCTAGGCACAGATACGCAGTATTTT.

The chain carries TRBV6-6 and TRBJ1-6; maybe TRBD1 (5 bases). Trimming removed 2 bases from V and 7 bases from J, with 9 bases in between. The CDR3 has 14 residues. Germline V lookup: CDR1 MNHNY, CDR2 SVGAGI (reference sequence). CDR3 sequence reads: CASSYGNRNSPLHF. The CDR3 DNA reads TGTGCCAGCAGTTACGGGAACAGGAATTCACCCCTCCACTTT.

This clonotype was recorded at least ten times. The chain carries TRBV9 and TRBJ2-6, with a possible D match to TRBD1 (7 bases). The germline V and J ends were trimmed by 6 bases and 1 base, with 23 bases remaining between them. The germline V gene encodes CDR1 SGDLS and CDR2 YYNGEE. The CDR3 totals 19 residues. The CDR3 loop reads CASTQGGGAYLSGANVLTF. The DNA for the CDR3 is TGTGCCAGCACCCAAGGAGGGGGCGCATATTTATCTGGGGCCAACGTCCTGACTTTC.

In this sample, this clonotype turned up many times. The genes are TRBV10-3 and TRBJ2-7; D is possibly TRBD2 (5 bases). Trimming cost V 8 bases and J 7 bases, with 12 bases left between them. Germline V CDR1 and CDR2: ENHRY, SYGVKD. The CDR3 has 11 residues. CDR3 loop: CAIDARGEQYF. CDR3 in DNA: TGTGCCATCGACGCCCGAGGGGAGCAGTACTTC.